This T cell receptor (beta chain) was documented in a study of blood T cell repertoires in COVID-19. Study background: The United States, Italy and Spain were the sources of the acute and convalescent COVID-19 samples. Sources were T cells, B-cell-depleted T cells, or PBMCs; the material itself was cDNA or gDNA.

J lost 6 bases, V lost 3 bases, and 9 bases had no gene match. The CDR3 contains 16 residues. In germline, CDR1 is MDHEN, CDR2 SYDVKM. Seattle's enrolled individuals joined amid active infection and were then monitored longitudinally. Some clones are missing from TCRdb's copy, which holds only in-frame ones; the method was immunoSEQ multiplex PCR. There are 250,000 to 350,000 clones in the sample; around 85% occur only once, and more than 1.1% lies in the top ten. The chain recombines TRBV28 with TRBJ2-2; 8 bases match TRBD1. Sequences were obtained from peripheral blood. This sequence originates from a human donor with COVID-19, enrolled during active disease. The donor label of this sample is uncertain. The CDR3 bases are TGTGCCAGCAGTTTTGTACAGGGGGGTCTGTCCGGGGAGCTGTTTTTT. Amino acids: CASSFVQGGLSGELFF.